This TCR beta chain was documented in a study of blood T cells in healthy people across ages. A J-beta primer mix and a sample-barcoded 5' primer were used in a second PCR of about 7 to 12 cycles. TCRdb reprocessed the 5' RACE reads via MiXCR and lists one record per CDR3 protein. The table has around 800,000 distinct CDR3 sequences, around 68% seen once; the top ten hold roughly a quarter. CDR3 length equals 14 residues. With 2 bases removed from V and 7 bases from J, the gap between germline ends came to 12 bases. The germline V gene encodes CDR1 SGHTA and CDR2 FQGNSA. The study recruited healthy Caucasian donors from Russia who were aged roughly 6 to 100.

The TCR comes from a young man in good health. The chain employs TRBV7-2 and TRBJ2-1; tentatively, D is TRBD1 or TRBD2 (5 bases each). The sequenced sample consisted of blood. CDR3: CASSLRTRGNEQFF. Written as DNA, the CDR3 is TGTGCCAGCAGCTTACGGACGAGGGGTAATGAGCAGTTCTTC.